The 21 T cell receptor beta chains reported below all come from one sample, sequenced in a study of identifying expanded T cells in peripheral blood. TCRdb's table, derived via immunoSEQ multiplex PCR, lists solely in-frame clones and lacks some. The data hold approximately 81,000 clones, with 80% to 85% observed a single time. Material: blood. The receptors were sampled from a person aged 18 to 75 in good health.

The chain is built from TRBV29-1 and TRBJ1-4; the D gene is possibly TRBD1 (5 bases). CDR3 size: 14 residues. Germline V gives CDR1 SQVTM, CDR2 ANQGSEA. Trimming took off 7 bases at V and 0 bases at J, with 12 bases between the two ends. CDR3: CSGGAGATNEKLFF. The CDR3 DNA reads as TGCAGCGGCGGGGCTGGCGCAACTAATGAAAAACTGTTTTTT.

The V and J genes are TRBV11-1 and TRBJ2-2; D gene unclear. The ends were cut back, 0 bases at V and 4 bases at J, with 12 bases in the middle. From germline, CDR1 is SGHAT and CDR2 FQDESV (reference sequence). The CDR3 runs to 16 residues. The CDR3, as DNA: TGTGCCAGCAGCTTAGCGTCAGGCGTCGGCACCGGGGAGCTGTTTTTT. Translation gives CASSLASGVGTGELFF.

The chain couples TRBV4-3 to TRBJ2-3; a weak D match, TRBD1 (7 bases). With 1 base removed from V and 0 bases from J, the gap between germline ends came to 14 bases. The CDR3 runs 17 residues. Germline CDR1 reads LGHNA; CDR2 reads YSLEER. The CDR3 loop reads CASSQVATGTSTDTQYF. CDR3 nucleotide sequence: TGCGCCAGCAGCCAAGTTGCGACAGGGACTAGCACAGATACGCAGTATTTT.

The rearrangement links TRBV9 to TRBJ2-5; D remains unclear. CDR1 is SGDLS and CDR2 is YYNGEE in the germline V gene. The CDR3 has 13 residues. Between the trimmed V and J ends, which lost 0 bases and 1 base, there was a span of 4 bases. The CDR3, as DNA: TGTGCCAGCAGCGTAGGAGGCCAAGAGACCCAGTACTTC. This translates into CASSVGGQETQYF.

The chain joins TRBV2 to TRBJ1-1, with D possibly matching TRBD1 (6 bases). The CDR3 is 16 amino acids. The germline gives CDR1 SNHLY, CDR2 FYNNEI. The germline V and J ends were trimmed by 5 bases and 10 bases, with 26 bases remaining between them. CDR3 region: CASSNGAGPGALGAFF. In DNA, the CDR3 is TGTGCCAGCAGTAATGGGGCGGGCCCAGGGGCCTTGGGAGCTTTCTTT.

The CDR3 region is CASSPTRTSRSRASRTDTQYF. CDR3 sequence (DNA): TGTGCCAGCAGCCCGACAAGGACTAGCAGGAGTAGAGCCAGTAGGACAGATACGCAGTATTTT. The chain couples TRBV7-8 to TRBJ2-3, with 8 positions matching TRBD2. Germline trimming cut 5 bases from V and 3 bases from J; bases unmatched to any gene: 25. This CDR3 is 21 amino acids long. Per germline, CDR1 SGHVS and CDR2 FQNEAQ.

The chain has TRBV7-3 and TRBJ2-3, with 9 positions matching TRBD1. Germline CDR1 and CDR2: SGHTA and FQGTGA. The V segment lost 5 bases and the J segment 3 bases; nucleotides outside the gene matches: 6. This CDR3 is 15 amino acids long. This chain's CDR3 is CASSHPTGGTDTQYF. For the CDR3, the DNA is TGTGCCAGCAGCCACCCGACAGGGGGAACAGATACGCAGTATTTT.

The V and J genes are TRBV28 and TRBJ2-2; D is unclear. The CDR3 sequence is 12 residues long. Germline loops: CDR1 MDHEN, CDR2 SYDVKM. V was cut by 6 bases and J by 4 bases, with 6 bases left in between. In nucleotides, the CDR3 is TGTGCCAGCAGCGAGACCACCGGGGAGCTGTTTTTT. The encoded protein is CASSETTGELFF.

The chain employs TRBV28 and TRBJ1-2, with 7 bases lining up with TRBD1. Germline values: CDR1 MDHEN, CDR2 SYDVKM. Trimming cost V 3 bases and J 8 bases; bases outside gene matches: 15. The CDR3 is made up of 16 amino acids. CDR3 in DNA: TGTGCCAGCAGTTTGGCCGCAGGGCTTCAGGACAGGGGCTACACCTTC. Residues: CASSLAAGLQDRGYTF.

The chain combines TRBV5-6 with TRBJ2-1; a possible D gene is TRBD2 (5 bases). Germline CDR1 SGHDT, CDR2 YYEEEE. The V and J ends lost 1 base and 0 bases respectively, with 11 bases between them. This CDR3 contains 16 residues. Here the CDR3 reads CASSLIVGVSYNEQFF. CDR3 nucleotide sequence: TGTGCCAGCAGCTTGATCGTGGGAGTCTCCTACAATGAGCAGTTCTTC.

In its sample, this clone was seen a few times. The CDR3 is CASSHLRGTGNYGYTF. CDR3 nucleotides: TGCGCCAGCAGCCATCTACGAGGGACAGGGAACTATGGCTACACCTTC. This chain uses TRBV4-1 with TRBJ1-2; 9 bases agree with TRBD1. This CDR3 comprises 16 residues. V lost 3 bases to trimming and J lost 2 bases; unmatched junction nucleotides: 7. The germline gives CDR1 MGHRA, CDR2 YSYEKL.

The rearrangement links TRBV5-7 to TRBJ2-1; 10 positions match TRBD2. TRBV5-7 is labeled an ORF, and its function is uncertain. There are 16 residues in the CDR3. Trimming cost V 5 bases and J 5 bases; bases outside gene matches: 10. CDR3 loop: CASRELPAGGHNEQFF. CDR3 DNA: TGTGCCAGCAGAGAGCTCCCAGCGGGAGGGCACAATGAGCAGTTCTTC.

The chain links TRBV4-3 to TRBJ1-5; D is uncertain. CDR3 length equals 15 residues. CDR1 is LGHNA and CDR2 is YSLEER in the germline V gene. Trimming left V 0 bases short and J 5 bases short, with 11 bases between. The chain's CDR3 is CASSQDSGRDQPQHF. CDR3 coding DNA: TGCGCCAGCAGCCAAGATAGTGGCCGGGATCAGCCCCAGCATTTT.

This chain uses TRBV27 with TRBJ2-7, with 15 bases that match TRBD2. This CDR3 is built from 14 residues. The germline CDR1 and CDR2 sequences are MNHEY and SMNVEV (reference sequence). V was pared by 6 bases and J by 4 bases, with 1 base of the junction left unmatched. The DNA for the CDR3 is TGTGCCAGCAGGGGGACTAGCGGGAGGTACGAGCAGTACTTC. Its protein product is CASRGTSGRYEQYF.

The rearrangement uses TRBV18 and TRBJ2-3; D possibly uses TRBD1 or TRBD2 (5 bases each). Germline V gene lookup returns CDR1 KGHSH and CDR2 LQKENI. The CDR3 has 15 residues. V lost 3 bases, J lost 0 bases, and 10 bases lay in between. CDR3 in DNA: TGTGCCAGCTCACCCTCGGGACGCAGCACAGATACGCAGTATTTT. Translating it yields CASSPSGRSTDTQYF.

The chain employs TRBV2 and TRBJ1-5; D may be TRBD1 (5 bases). Germline V gives CDR1 SNHLY, CDR2 FYNNEI. The V end was cut by 6 bases, the J end by 0 bases, with 12 bases between. The CDR3 is made up of 15 amino acids. For the CDR3, the DNA is TGTGCCAGCAGCTCCGAGACAGCTAGCAATCAGCCCCAGCATTTT. It codes for CASSSETASNQPQHF.

This clone was counted once. This sequence joins TRBV11-3 and TRBJ2-1; D call uncertain. The V end lost 8 bases, the J end lost 6 bases, and 17 bases lay between the germline ends. CDR1 is SGHNT and CDR2 is YENEEA in the germline V gene. CDR3 length: 14 residues. This CDR3 reads CASARGTAPNEQFF. In DNA, the CDR3 is TGTGCCAGCGCTCGTGGTACCGCCCCCAATGAGCAGTTCTTC.

This rearrangement joins TRBV4-3 to TRBJ1-5; 8 nucleotides align to TRBD1. This CDR3 is 14 amino acids long. Germline-derived CDR1 and CDR2 are LGHNA and YSLEER. With 5 bases clipped from V and 6 bases from J, the junction kept 6 bases outside the gene matches. The CDR3 here is CASSTGQGSQPQHF. CDR3 in DNA: TGCGCCAGCAGCACCGGACAGGGAAGTCAGCCCCAGCATTTT.

The gene calls are TRBV5-1 and TRBJ2-3, with D possibly matching TRBD1 (6 bases). Trimming left V 3 bases short and J 0 bases short, with 11 bases between. This CDR3 contains 15 residues. CDR1 and CDR2 (germline): SGHRS, YFSETQ. Here the CDR3 DNA reads TGCGCCAGCAGCTCCTCGGGACAAAGCACAGATACGCAGTATTTT. Its protein product is CASSSSGQSTDTQYF.

The J gene is TRBJ2-5, the V gene TRBV4-3; 9 bases agree with TRBD2. The germline gives CDR1 LGHNA, CDR2 YSLEER. Trimming removed 4 bases from V and 4 bases from J; junction bases left unmatched: 4. The CDR3 extends over 14 amino acids. CDR3 bases: TGCGCCAGCAGCCCTGGAGCGGGAGGAGAGACCCAGTACTTC. Translated: CASSPGAGGETQYF.

This chain links TRBV18 with TRBJ2-7, with 8 nucleotides matching TRBD1. Germline V lookup: CDR1 KGHSH, CDR2 LQKENI. CDR3 length: 15 residues. With V trimmed by 3 bases and J by 3 bases, 7 bases remained unmatched. CDR3 DNA sequence: TGTGCCAGCTCACCCCAGGGGGCGGAAAGCTACGAGCAGTACTTC. It specifies CASSPQGAESYEQYF.